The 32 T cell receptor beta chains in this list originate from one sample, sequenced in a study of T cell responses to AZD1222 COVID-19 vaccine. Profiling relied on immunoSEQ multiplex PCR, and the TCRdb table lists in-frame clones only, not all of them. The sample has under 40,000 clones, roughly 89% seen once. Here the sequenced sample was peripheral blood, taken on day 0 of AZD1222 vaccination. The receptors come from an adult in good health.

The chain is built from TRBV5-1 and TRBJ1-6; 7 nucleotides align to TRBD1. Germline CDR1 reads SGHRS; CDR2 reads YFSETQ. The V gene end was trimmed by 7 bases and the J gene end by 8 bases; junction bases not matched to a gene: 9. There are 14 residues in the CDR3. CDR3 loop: CASRSGQIDSPLHF. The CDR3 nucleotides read TGCGCCAGCCGATCGGGACAGATTGATTCACCCCTCCACTTT.

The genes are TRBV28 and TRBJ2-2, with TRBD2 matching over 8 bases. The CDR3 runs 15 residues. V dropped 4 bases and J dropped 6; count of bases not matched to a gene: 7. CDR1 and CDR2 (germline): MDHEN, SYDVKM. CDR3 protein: CASSSAGGGSGELFF. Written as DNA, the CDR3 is TGTGCCAGCAGTTCCGCCGGGGGGGGATCCGGGGAGCTGTTTTTT.

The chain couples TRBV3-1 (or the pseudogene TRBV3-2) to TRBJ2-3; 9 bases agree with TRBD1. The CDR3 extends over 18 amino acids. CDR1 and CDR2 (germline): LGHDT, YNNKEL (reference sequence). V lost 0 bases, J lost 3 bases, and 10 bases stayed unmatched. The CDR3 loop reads CASSQDLGDRDVTDTQYF. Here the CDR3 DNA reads TGTGCCAGCAGCCAAGATTTAGGGGACAGGGATGTTACAGATACGCAGTATTTT.

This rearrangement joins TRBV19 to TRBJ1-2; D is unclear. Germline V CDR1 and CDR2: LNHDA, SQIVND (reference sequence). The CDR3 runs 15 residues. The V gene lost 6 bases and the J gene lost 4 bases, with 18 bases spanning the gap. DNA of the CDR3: TGTGCCAGTAGGACGTCCGGATACCCCTCCTATGGCTACACCTTC. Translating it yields CASRTSGYPSYGYTF.

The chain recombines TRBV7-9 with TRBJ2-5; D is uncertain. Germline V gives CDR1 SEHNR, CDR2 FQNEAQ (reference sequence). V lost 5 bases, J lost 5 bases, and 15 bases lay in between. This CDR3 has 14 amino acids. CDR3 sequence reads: CASSAVKGRETQYF. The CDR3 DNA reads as TGTGCCAGCAGCGCAGTCAAGGGAAGGGAGACCCAGTACTTC.

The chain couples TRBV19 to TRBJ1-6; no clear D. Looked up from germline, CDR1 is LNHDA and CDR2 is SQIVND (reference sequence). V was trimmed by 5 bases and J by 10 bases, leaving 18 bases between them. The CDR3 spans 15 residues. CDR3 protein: CASSPWGFRRSPLHF. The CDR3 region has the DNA TGTGCCAGTAGTCCCTGGGGTTTTCGGAGGTCACCCCTCCACTTT.

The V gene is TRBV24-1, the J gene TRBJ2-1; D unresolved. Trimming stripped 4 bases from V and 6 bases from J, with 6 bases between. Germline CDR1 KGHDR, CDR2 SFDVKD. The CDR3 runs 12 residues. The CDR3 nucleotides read TGTGCCACCAGTGACAGAACCAATGAGCAGTTCTTC. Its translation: CATSDRTNEQFF.

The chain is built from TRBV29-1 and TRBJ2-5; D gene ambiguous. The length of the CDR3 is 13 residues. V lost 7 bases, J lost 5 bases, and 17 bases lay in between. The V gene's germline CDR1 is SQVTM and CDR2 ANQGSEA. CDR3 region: CSARRPSEETQYF. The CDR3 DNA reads TGCAGCGCCCGAAGACCCTCGGAGGAGACCCAGTACTTC. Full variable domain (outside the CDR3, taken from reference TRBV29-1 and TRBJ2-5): SAVISQKPSRDICQRGTSLTIQCQVDSQVTMMFWYRQQPGQSLTLIATANQGSEATYESGFVIDKFPISRPNLTFSTLTVSNMSPEDSSIYLCSARRPSEETQYFGPGTRLLVL.

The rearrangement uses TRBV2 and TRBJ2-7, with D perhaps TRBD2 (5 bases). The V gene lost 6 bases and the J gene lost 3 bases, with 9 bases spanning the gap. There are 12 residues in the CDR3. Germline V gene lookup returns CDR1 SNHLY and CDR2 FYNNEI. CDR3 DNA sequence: TGTGCCAGCAGGGCCGAGGGCTACGAGCAGTACTTC. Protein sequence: CASRAEGYEQYF.

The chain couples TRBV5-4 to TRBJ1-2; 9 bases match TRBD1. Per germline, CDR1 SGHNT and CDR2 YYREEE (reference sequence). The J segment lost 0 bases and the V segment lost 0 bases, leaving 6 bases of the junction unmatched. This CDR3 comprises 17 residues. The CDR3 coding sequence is TGTGCCAGCAGCTTGGTTGGGGACAGGGCAGCTAACTATGGCTACACCTTC. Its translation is CASSLVGDRAANYGYTF. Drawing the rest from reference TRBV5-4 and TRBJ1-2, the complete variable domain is ETGVTQSPTHLIKTRGQQVTLRCSSQSGHNTVSWYQQALGQGPQFIFQYYREEENGRGNFPPRFSGLQFPNYSSELNVNALELDDSALYLCASSLVGDRAANYGYTFGSGTRLTVV.

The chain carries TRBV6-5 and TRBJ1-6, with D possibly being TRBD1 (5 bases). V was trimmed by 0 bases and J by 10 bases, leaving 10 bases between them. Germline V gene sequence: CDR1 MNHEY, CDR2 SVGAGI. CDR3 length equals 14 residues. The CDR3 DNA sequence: TGTGCCAGCAGTTACTCAGGGGTGAACTCACCCCTCCACTTT. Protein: CASSYSGVNSPLHF.

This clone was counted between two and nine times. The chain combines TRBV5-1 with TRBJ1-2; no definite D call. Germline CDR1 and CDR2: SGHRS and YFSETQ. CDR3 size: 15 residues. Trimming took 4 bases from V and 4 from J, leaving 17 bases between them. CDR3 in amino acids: CASSEGTALPYGYTF. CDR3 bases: TGCGCCAGCAGCGAGGGTACCGCACTGCCCTATGGCTACACCTTC.

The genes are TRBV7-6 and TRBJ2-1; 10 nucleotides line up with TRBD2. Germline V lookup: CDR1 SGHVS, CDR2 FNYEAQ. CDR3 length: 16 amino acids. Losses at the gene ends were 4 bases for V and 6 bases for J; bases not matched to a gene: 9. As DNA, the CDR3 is TGTGCCAGCAGCTGGGCATCTAGCGGGAGAGGCAATGAGCAGTTCTTC. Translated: CASSWASSGRGNEQFF.

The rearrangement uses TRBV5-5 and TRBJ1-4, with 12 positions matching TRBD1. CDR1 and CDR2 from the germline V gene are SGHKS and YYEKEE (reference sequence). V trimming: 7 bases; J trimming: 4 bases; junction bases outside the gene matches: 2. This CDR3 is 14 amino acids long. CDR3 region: CASGDRGRNEKLFF. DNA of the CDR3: TGTGCCAGCGGGGACAGGGGGCGTAATGAAAAACTGTTTTTT. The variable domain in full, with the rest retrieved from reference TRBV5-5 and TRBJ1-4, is DAGVTQSPTHLIKTRGQQVTLRCSPISGHKSVSWYQQVLGQGPQFIFQYYEKEERGRGNFPDRFSARQFPNYSSELNVNALLLGDSALYLCASGDRGRNEKLFFGSGTQLSVL.

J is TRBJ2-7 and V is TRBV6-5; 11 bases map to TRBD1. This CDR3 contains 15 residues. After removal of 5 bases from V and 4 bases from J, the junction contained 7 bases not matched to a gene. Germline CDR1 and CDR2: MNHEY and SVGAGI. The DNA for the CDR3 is TGTGCCAGCAGTATCGGGACAGGGGGACAGTACGAGCAGTACTTC. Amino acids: CASSIGTGGQYEQYF.

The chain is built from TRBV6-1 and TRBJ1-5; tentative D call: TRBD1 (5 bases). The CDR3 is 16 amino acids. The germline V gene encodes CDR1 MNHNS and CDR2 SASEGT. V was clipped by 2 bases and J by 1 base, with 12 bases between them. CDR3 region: CASSESRGPSNQPQHF. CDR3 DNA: TGTGCCAGCAGTGAAAGCCGGGGCCCCAGCAATCAGCCCCAGCATTTT.

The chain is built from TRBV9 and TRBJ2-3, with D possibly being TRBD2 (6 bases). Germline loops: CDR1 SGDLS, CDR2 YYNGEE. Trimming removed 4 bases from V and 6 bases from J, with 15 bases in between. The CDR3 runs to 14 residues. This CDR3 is CASSTRLVSDTQYF. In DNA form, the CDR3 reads TGTGCCAGCAGCACCCGACTAGTATCGGATACGCAGTATTTT.

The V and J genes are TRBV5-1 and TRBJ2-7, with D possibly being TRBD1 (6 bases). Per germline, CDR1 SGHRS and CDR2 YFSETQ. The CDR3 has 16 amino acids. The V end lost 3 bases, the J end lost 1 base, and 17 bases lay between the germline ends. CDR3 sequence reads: CASSSLGTQESYEQYF. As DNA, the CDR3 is TGCGCCAGCAGCTCACTCGGGACACAGGAATCCTACGAGCAGTACTTC.

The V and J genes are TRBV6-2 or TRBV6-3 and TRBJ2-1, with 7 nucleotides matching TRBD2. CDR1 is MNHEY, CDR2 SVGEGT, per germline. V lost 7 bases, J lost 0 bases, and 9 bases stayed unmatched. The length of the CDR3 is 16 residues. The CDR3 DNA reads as TGTGCCAGCATCCCAGCGGGGCTCCTCTCCTACAATGAGCAGTTCTTC. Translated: CASIPAGLLSYNEQFF.

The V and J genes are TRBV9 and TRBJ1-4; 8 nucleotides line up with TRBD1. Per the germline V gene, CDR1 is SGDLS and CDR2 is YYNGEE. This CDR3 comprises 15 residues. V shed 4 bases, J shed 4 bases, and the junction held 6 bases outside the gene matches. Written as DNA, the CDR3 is TGTGCCAGCAGCTCGGGACAGGCAAGTAATGAAAAACTGTTTTTT. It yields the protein CASSSGQASNEKLFF.

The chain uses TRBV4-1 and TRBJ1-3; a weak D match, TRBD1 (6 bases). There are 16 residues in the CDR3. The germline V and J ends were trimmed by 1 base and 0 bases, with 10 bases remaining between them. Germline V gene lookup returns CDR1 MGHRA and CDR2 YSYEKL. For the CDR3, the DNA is TGCGCCAGCAGCCAAGTCGGGGGCGTCTCTGGAAACACCATATATTTT. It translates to CASSQVGGVSGNTIYF.

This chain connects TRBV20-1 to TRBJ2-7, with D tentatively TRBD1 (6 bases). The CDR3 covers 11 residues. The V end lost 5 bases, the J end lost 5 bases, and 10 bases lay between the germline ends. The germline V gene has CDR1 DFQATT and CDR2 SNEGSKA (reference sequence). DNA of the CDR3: TGCAGTGCTCCAGGGGTGAACGAGCAGTACTTC. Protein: CSAPGVNEQYF.

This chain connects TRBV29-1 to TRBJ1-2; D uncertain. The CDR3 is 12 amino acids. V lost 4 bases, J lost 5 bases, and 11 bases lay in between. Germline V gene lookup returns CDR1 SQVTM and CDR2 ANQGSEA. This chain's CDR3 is CSVAGPGYGYTF. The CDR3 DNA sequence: TGCAGCGTTGCCGGTCCCGGGTATGGCTACACCTTC. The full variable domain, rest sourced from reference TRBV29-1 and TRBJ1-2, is SAVISQKPSRDICQRGTSLTIQCQVDSQVTMMFWYRQQPGQSLTLIATANQGSEATYESGFVIDKFPISRPNLTFSTLTVSNMSPEDSSIYLCSVAGPGYGYTFGSGTRLTVV.

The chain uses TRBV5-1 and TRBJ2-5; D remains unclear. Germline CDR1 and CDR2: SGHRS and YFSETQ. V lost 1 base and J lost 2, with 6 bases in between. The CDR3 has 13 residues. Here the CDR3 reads CASSLSPQETQYF. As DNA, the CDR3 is TGCGCCAGCAGCTTGTCGCCGCAAGAGACCCAGTACTTC.

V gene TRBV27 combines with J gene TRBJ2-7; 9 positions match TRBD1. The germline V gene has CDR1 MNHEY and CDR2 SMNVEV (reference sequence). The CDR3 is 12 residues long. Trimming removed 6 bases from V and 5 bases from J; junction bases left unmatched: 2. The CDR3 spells CASRTGGHEQYF. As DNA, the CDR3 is TGTGCCAGCAGGACAGGGGGGCACGAGCAGTACTTC.

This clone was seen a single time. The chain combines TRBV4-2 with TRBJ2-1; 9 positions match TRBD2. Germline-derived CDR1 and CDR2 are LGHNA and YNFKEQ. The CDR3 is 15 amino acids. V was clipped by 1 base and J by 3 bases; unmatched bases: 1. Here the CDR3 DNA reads TGTGCCAGCAGCCAAGGGACTAGCGACTACAATGAGCAGTTCTTC. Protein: CASSQGTSDYNEQFF.

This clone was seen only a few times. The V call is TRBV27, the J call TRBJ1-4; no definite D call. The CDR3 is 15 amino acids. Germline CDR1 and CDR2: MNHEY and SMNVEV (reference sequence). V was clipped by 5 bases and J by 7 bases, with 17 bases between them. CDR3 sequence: CASSRLVELGEKLFF. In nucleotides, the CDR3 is TGTGCCAGCAGTCGGCTCGTGGAGCTCGGTGAAAAACTGTTTTTT.

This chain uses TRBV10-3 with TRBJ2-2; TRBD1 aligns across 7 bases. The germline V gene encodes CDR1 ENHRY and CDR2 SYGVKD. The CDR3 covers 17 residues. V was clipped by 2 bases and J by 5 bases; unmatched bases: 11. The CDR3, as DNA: TGTGCCATCAGTGAGGCAGACAGGGTTCTCCCGACCGGGGAGCTGTTTTTT. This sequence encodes CAISEADRVLPTGELFF.

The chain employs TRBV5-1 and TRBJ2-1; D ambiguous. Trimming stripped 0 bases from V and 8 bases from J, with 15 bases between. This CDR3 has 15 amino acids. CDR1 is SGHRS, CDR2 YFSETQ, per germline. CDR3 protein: CASSLAGYVVDEQFF. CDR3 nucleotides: TGCGCCAGCAGCTTGGCCGGGTATGTTGTCGATGAGCAGTTCTTC.

DNA of the CDR3: TGTGCCAGTAGTATCACAGGGGGCTCTGGAAACACCATATATTTT. Its protein is CASSITGGSGNTIYF. This chain uses TRBV19 with TRBJ1-3; 8 bases are shared with TRBD1. The junction had 1 base not matched to a gene; V was cut back by 3 bases and J by 0 bases. In germline, CDR1 is LNHDA, CDR2 SQIVND (reference sequence). This CDR3 is 15 amino acids long.

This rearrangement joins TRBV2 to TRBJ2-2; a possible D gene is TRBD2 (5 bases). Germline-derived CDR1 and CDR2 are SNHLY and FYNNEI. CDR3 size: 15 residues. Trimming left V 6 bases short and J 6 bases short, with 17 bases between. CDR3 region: CASRVGDVWAGELFF. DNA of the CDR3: TGTGCCAGCAGGGTCGGGGATGTGTGGGCCGGGGAGCTGTTTTTT.

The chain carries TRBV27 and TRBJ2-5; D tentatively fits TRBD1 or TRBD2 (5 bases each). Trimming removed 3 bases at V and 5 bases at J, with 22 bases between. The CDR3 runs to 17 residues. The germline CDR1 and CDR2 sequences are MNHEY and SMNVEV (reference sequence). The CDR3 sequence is CASSFLPPAEAGETQYF. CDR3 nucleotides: TGTGCCAGCAGTTTCCTCCCCCCCGCGGAGGCAGGGGAGACCCAGTACTTC.